The 21 T cell receptor beta chains presented below share a single source sample, sequenced in a study of Ad26.COV2.S vaccination and SARS-CoV-2 variants. Described treatment: 19 received Ad26.COV2.S at low or high dose, single or two shots; roughly 5 received placebo; per-sample allocation not given. Specimen acquisition occurred on day 63 following the initial vaccine or placebo injection. Measured with immunoSEQ multiplex PCR; TCRdb has only the in-frame clones, and not every one. The sample holds about 400,000 clones, 75% to 90% seen once. The sequencing used peripheral blood, collected in a trial of Ad26.COV2.S vaccine versus placebo. All receptors come from a person aged 18 to 65 who received the Ad26.COV2.S COVID-19 vaccine or a placebo.

With regard to this clone: A much larger clone differs from this one at a single base, so this may be a read error. This sample also contains other DNA sequences that code for the same CDR3. The chain joins TRBV12-3 or TRBV12-4 to TRBJ1-4, with 7 bases aligning to TRBD1. The CDR3 length is 12 residues. The CDR3 loop reads CASSNRGEKLFF. CDR3 bases: TGTGCTAGCAGTAACAGGGGAGAAAAACTGTTTTTT.

The chain couples TRBV18 to TRBJ2-3; 7 bases map to TRBD2. Germline CDR1 and CDR2: KGHSH and LQKENI. The CDR3 consists of 16 residues. With V trimmed by 4 bases and J by 0 bases, 7 bases remained unmatched. This chain's CDR3 is CASSLTSGGSTDTQYF. Written as DNA, the CDR3 is TGTGCCAGCTCACTGACTTCGGGGGGAAGCACAGATACGCAGTATTTT.

The chain uses TRBV7-8 and TRBJ2-7; D call uncertain. Trimming pared 1 base from V and 4 bases from J, leaving 2 bases between. The CDR3 loop spans 11 amino acids. Germline V CDR1 and CDR2: SGHVS, FQNEAQ. The CDR3 reads CASSLVYEQYF. Written as DNA, the CDR3 is TGTGCCAGCAGCTTAGTATACGAGCAGTACTTC.

The chain couples TRBV19 to TRBJ2-2; D is perhaps TRBD2 (5 bases). The length of the CDR3 is 16 residues. Trimming stripped 3 bases from V and 4 bases from J, with 15 bases between. Germline CDR1 and CDR2: LNHDA and SQIVND (reference sequence). The CDR3 protein is CASSMRGYDSTGELFF. CDR3 DNA sequence: TGTGCCAGTAGTATGCGAGGGTATGATTCCACCGGGGAGCTGTTTTTT.

This rearrangement joins TRBV7-2 to TRBJ2-1; D is ambiguous. This CDR3 has 15 amino acids. Germline V CDR1 and CDR2: SGHTA, FQGNSA. V was cut by 5 bases and J by 0 bases, with 11 bases left in between. The CDR3 DNA reads as TGTGCCAGCAGCCGGTACTCCGACTCCTACAATGAGCAGTTCTTC. Its protein is CASSRYSDSYNEQFF.

This chain joins TRBV6-1 and TRBJ1-2, with TRBD1 as a possible D gene (5 bases). Germline loops: CDR1 MNHNS, CDR2 SASEGT. The CDR3 runs to 16 residues. Deletions cut 2 bases from V and 0 bases from J, with 13 bases between. The CDR3 spells CASSELGALSNYGYTF. CDR3 DNA sequence: TGTGCCAGCAGTGAATTAGGGGCACTTTCTAACTATGGCTACACCTTC.

The chain links TRBV6-1 to TRBJ2-3; maybe TRBD1 (5 bases). Trimming took off 2 bases at V and 6 bases at J, with 6 bases between the two ends. This CDR3 is built from 12 residues. Germline V lookup: CDR1 MNHNS, CDR2 SASEGT. The CDR3: CASSEPGDTQYF. CDR3 nucleotide sequence: TGTGCCAGCAGTGAACCAGGGGATACGCAGTATTTT.

The chain links TRBV28 to TRBJ2-1; tentative D call: TRBD2 (5 bases). This CDR3 has 17 residues. Germline V gives CDR1 MDHEN, CDR2 SYDVKM. The ends were cut back, 7 bases at V and 1 base at J, with 20 bases in the middle. The CDR3 bases are TGTGCCAGCACCCCCGGGTCACTAGAGGGATCCTACAATGAGCAGTTCTTC. This encodes CASTPGSLEGSYNEQFF.

The chain employs TRBV6-5 and TRBJ2-5; D gene unclear. Trimming stripped 0 bases from V and 3 bases from J, with 11 bases between. Germline V gives CDR1 MNHEY, CDR2 SVGAGI. This CDR3 spans 15 amino acids. The CDR3 sequence is CASSYSGGRKETQYF. DNA of the CDR3: TGTGCCAGCAGTTACTCGGGTGGAAGGAAAGAGACCCAGTACTTC.

The chain uses TRBV6-6 and TRBJ2-2; 7 positions match TRBD1. Germline values: CDR1 MNHNY, CDR2 SVGAGI (reference sequence). With 10 bases clipped from V and 4 bases from J, the junction kept 6 bases outside the gene matches. This CDR3 spans 13 amino acids. The CDR3 sequence is CATRRGSTGELFF. DNA for the CDR3: TGTGCCACCCGCAGGGGGTCCACCGGGGAGCTGTTTTTT.

The rearrangement uses TRBV29-1 and TRBJ2-7; a possible D gene is TRBD1 (6 bases). The CDR3 sequence is 12 residues long. V was cut by 1 base and J by 8 bases, with 12 bases left in between. Germline CDR1 SQVTM, CDR2 ANQGSEA. CDR3 residues: CSVEGRGFQQYF. CDR3 in DNA: TGCAGCGTTGAAGGCAGGGGATTCCAGCAGTACTTC.

The rearrangement joins TRBV30 to TRBJ2-2, with D maybe TRBD2 (5 bases). The CDR3 has 14 residues. Germline CDR1 reads GTSNPN; CDR2 reads SVGIG (reference sequence). Trimming pared 1 base from V and 4 bases from J, leaving 10 bases between. CDR3 sequence (DNA): TGTGCCTGGAGTGAGGGAGACCTCACCGGGGAGCTGTTTTTT. Residues: CAWSEGDLTGELFF.

The chain combines TRBV28 with TRBJ2-2, with a tentative D call TRBD2 (5 bases). V was cut by 8 bases and J by 3 bases, with 19 bases left in between. CDR1 and CDR2 (germline): MDHEN, SYDVKM. The CDR3 is 16 residues long. DNA of the CDR3: TGTGCCAGCGTGCGATATTCGGGAAGGGACACCGGGGAGCTGTTTTTT. Protein: CASVRYSGRDTGELFF.

The chain carries TRBV3-1 (or the pseudogene TRBV3-2) and TRBJ2-1, with TRBD1 as a possible D gene (8 bases). V gave up 6 bases and J gave up 4 bases, with 22 bases separating them. The CDR3 is made up of 17 amino acids. The V gene's germline CDR1 is LGHDT and CDR2 YNNKEL (reference sequence). CDR3 loop: CASRGTGAGSGYNEQFF. Here the CDR3 DNA reads TGTGCCAGCAGAGGGACAGGAGCGGGATCCGGATACAATGAGCAGTTCTTC.

The J gene is TRBJ2-7, the V gene TRBV5-6; D may match TRBD1 or TRBD2 (5 bases each). The CDR3 has 16 amino acids. Trimming removed 3 bases at V and 2 bases at J, with 18 bases between. CDR1 is SGHDT and CDR2 is YYEEEE in the germline V gene. The CDR3 nucleotides read TGTGCCAGCAGCTGGGCCTATGGGACGGGAACCTACGAGCAGTACTTC. It is translated as CASSWAYGTGTYEQYF.

The rearrangement joins TRBV5-4 to TRBJ1-2; no definite D call. V dropped 0 bases and J dropped 2 bases, with 11 bases sitting between them. The CDR3 spans 15 residues. Germline V gives CDR1 SGHNT, CDR2 YYREEE (reference sequence). This chain's CDR3 is CASSLGGNMNYGYTF. The CDR3 DNA reads as TGTGCCAGCAGCTTGGGAGGGAATATGAACTATGGCTACACCTTC. Full variable domain (remainder filled in from reference TRBV5-4 and TRBJ1-2): ETGVTQSPTHLIKTRGQQVTLRCSSQSGHNTVSWYQQALGQGPQFIFQYYREEENGRGNFPPRFSGLQFPNYSSELNVNALELDDSALYLCASSLGGNMNYGYTFGSGTRLTVV.

This sequence joins TRBV10-3 and TRBJ2-3; D may be TRBD1 (5 bases). V was pared by 8 bases and J by 4 bases, with 13 bases between. The germline gives CDR1 ENHRY, CDR2 SYGVKD. The CDR3 sequence is 13 residues long. This CDR3 reads CAIAEKGSDTQYF. CDR3 DNA sequence: TGTGCCATCGCCGAAAAGGGGTCAGATACGCAGTATTTT.

Comments on this clone: Other DNA sequences within the sample encode an identical CDR3. The chain employs TRBV12-3 or TRBV12-4 and TRBJ2-7; weak D call: TRBD1 (5 bases). The CDR3 sequence is 13 residues long. V was pared by 1 base and J by 3 bases, with 7 bases between. The CDR3 protein is CASSLGQGYEQYF. The DNA for the CDR3 is TGTGCCAGCAGTTTAGGGCAGGGCTACGAGCAGTACTTC.

The chain recombines TRBV5-4 with TRBJ1-2, with D possibly matching TRBD1 (5 bases). With 4 bases removed from V and 0 bases from J, the gap between germline ends came to 13 bases. Germline V gene sequence: CDR1 SGHNT, CDR2 YYREEE (reference sequence). This CDR3 is 15 amino acids long. The CDR3 region is CASSPQGRANYGYTF. The CDR3 DNA reads TGTGCCAGCAGCCCTCAGGGACGGGCTAACTATGGCTACACCTTC.

This sequence joins TRBV14 and TRBJ2-7; D is undetermined. From germline, CDR1 is SGHDN and CDR2 FVKESK. The CDR3 spans 14 residues. Trimming left V 1 base short and J 4 bases short, with 11 bases between. In DNA form, the CDR3 reads TGTGCCAGCAGCCAAGGTCCGGGTAGGTACGAGCAGTACTTC. This sequence encodes CASSQGPGRYEQYF.

The chain carries TRBV11-3 and TRBJ2-3; 10 bases fit TRBD2. This CDR3 is built from 15 residues. The V and J ends lost 5 bases and 4 bases, in that order; junction bases with no gene match: 6. Germline V CDR1 and CDR2: SGHNT, YENEEA. CDR3 sequence reads: CASSDLAGGSDTQYF. The DNA of the CDR3 is TGTGCCAGCAGCGATTTAGCGGGAGGCTCAGATACGCAGTATTTT.